Listed here are 27 T cell receptor beta chains from one sample, sequenced in a study of blood T cells in healthy people across ages. Sample-barcoded 5' priming and a J-beta primer mix drove a second PCR of roughly 6 to 12 cycles. Via MiXCR, TCRdb re-called the 5' RACE reads, giving one row per CDR3 protein. The sample has just under 900,000 distinct CDR3 sequences; around 30% are singletons. The sequencing sample was made of blood. The receptors come from a woman older than 75 in good health.

This clonotype showed up just a few times. The chain couples TRBV20-1 to TRBJ1-4; TRBD1 matches at 7 bases. The trim removed 5 bases at V and 8 bases at J, leaving 14 bases unmatched. The germline CDR1 and CDR2 sequences are DFQATT and SNEGSKA (reference sequence). This CDR3 is built from 15 residues. This CDR3 reads CSASPVTGLLEKLFF. The CDR3 DNA reads as TGCAGTGCTTCACCCGTGACAGGGCTTTTGGAAAAACTGTTTTTT.

The chain is built from TRBV28 and TRBJ2-5; TRBD2 matches at 7 bases. V was pared by 5 bases and J by 4 bases, with 10 bases of the junction left unmatched. The CDR3 totals 15 residues. In germline, CDR1 is MDHEN, CDR2 SYDVKM. The CDR3 region is CASSRREVWAETQYF. In DNA, the CDR3 is TGTGCCAGCAGTCGCCGGGAGGTGTGGGCAGAGACCCAGTACTTC.

This clonotype showed up just a few times. This chain connects TRBV6-2 or TRBV6-3 to TRBJ1-5; D perhaps matches TRBD1 (6 bases). Trimming removed 7 bases from V and 4 bases from J, with 14 bases in between. CDR1 MNHEY and CDR2 SVGEGT come from the germline V gene. The CDR3 is made up of 14 amino acids. The CDR3 nucleotides are TGTGCCAGCAAACCTCAGGGGTCTAATCAGCCCCAGCATTTT. It specifies CASKPQGSNQPQHF.

This clonotype came up many times. The rearrangement links TRBV25-1 to TRBJ2-1, with 11 bases matching TRBD2. Germline CDR1 MGHDK, CDR2 SYGVNS. J gave up 0 bases and V 8 bases, and 12 bases lay outside the gene matches. The CDR3 contains 18 residues. This chain's CDR3 is CASRPGASGGISYNEQFF. The CDR3 DNA follows: TGTGCCAGCCGCCCGGGGGCTAGCGGGGGGATCTCCTACAATGAGCAGTTCTTC.

This chain joins TRBV24-1 and TRBJ2-5; 8 nucleotides align to TRBD2. Germline CDR1 and CDR2: KGHDR and SFDVKD. V was pared by 4 bases and J by 11 bases, with 14 bases of the junction left unmatched. CDR3 length equals 15 residues. CDR3 amino acids: CATSDPGLGTREQYF. In DNA form, the CDR3 reads TGTGCCACCAGTGACCCTGGACTTGGGACTAGGGAGCAGTACTTC.

Ten or more counts support this clonotype. J is TRBJ2-3 and V is TRBV7-2; D is ambiguous. Germline loops: CDR1 SGHTA, CDR2 FQGNSA. Trimming stripped 1 base from V and 4 bases from J, with 9 bases between. The CDR3 runs 14 residues. The CDR3 DNA follows: TGTGCCAGCAGCTTAGGGCTAGTGCCAGATACGCAGTATTTT. This translates into CASSLGLVPDTQYF.

V is TRBV18 and J is TRBJ1-2; D is perhaps TRBD1 (5 bases). The germline V gene has CDR1 KGHSH and CDR2 LQKENI. This CDR3 region has 15 residues. Trimming stripped 2 bases from V and 6 bases from J, with 16 bases between. CDR3 amino acids: CASSPGTWTKDGYTF. The CDR3 DNA follows: TGTGCCAGCTCACCAGGGACTTGGACGAAGGATGGCTACACCTTC.

The table lists this clonotype with a few counts. The genes are TRBV9 and TRBJ2-6, with TRBD1 matching 8 bases. This CDR3 is built from 22 residues. Trimming at V came to 4 bases and at J to 1 base, leaving 22 bases not matched to a gene. The germline V gene has CDR1 SGDLS and CDR2 YYNGEE. CDR3: CASSQEGAGGYLIRSGANVLTF. CDR3 nucleotide sequence: TGTGCCAGCAGCCAAGAAGGAGCAGGGGGCTATTTAATTCGATCTGGGGCCAACGTCCTGACTTTC.

In its sample, this clonotype was seen a few times. A much larger clone sits a single nucleotide away, making a read error possible. The genes are TRBV5-5 and TRBJ2-1; the match to TRBD1 covers 9 bases. Trimming cost V 3 bases and J 10 bases; bases outside gene matches: 8. Looked up from germline, CDR1 is SGHKS and CDR2 is YYEKEE (reference sequence). The CDR3 spans 14 residues. In nucleotides, the CDR3 is TGTGCCAGCAGCTGGGGTACAGGGGGCAACGAGCAGTTCTTC. It codes for CASSWGTGGNEQFF. Drawing the rest from reference TRBV5-5 and TRBJ2-1, the complete variable domain is DAGVTQSPTHLIKTRGQQVTLRCSPISGHKSVSWYQQVLGQGPQFIFQYYEKEERGRGNFPDRFSARQFPNYSSELNVNALLLGDSALYLCASSWGTGGNEQFFGPGTRLTVL.

This clonotype was counted a single time. A clone one base away is much larger, so this may be a read error. Since no conserved phenylalanine or tryptophan closes the CDR3, a read error is the likely cause. The V gene is TRBV7-2, the J gene TRBJ1-2, with 7 bases identical to TRBD1. Germline-derived CDR1 and CDR2 are SGHTA and FQGNSA. The CDR3 length is 13 residues. V shed 6 bases and J 3 bases; nucleotides not matched to a gene: 4. The CDR3: CASSRDRYYGYTV. As DNA, the CDR3 is TGTGCCAGCAGTCGGGACAGATACTATGGCTACACCGTC.

This clonotype was counted between two and nine times. The V call is TRBV15, the J call TRBJ1-6; the match to TRBD1 covers 9 bases. The CDR3 consists of 15 residues. The J segment lost 8 bases and the V segment lost 3 bases, leaving 5 bases of the junction unmatched. Germline V gene data show CDR1 as LNHNV and CDR2 as YYDKDF (reference sequence). The DNA for the CDR3 is TGTGCCACCAGCAGCGTTCGACAGGGGGATTCACCCCTCCACTTT. It is translated as CATSSVRQGDSPLHF.

V and J are TRBV6-2 or TRBV6-3 and TRBJ2-5; D unclear. V was shortened by 3 bases and J by 7 bases, with 6 bases between the two germline ends. The CDR3 sequence is 11 residues long. From germline, CDR1 is MNHEY and CDR2 SVGEGT. This CDR3 reads CASSYPGTQYF. DNA for the CDR3: TGTGCCAGCAGTTATCCCGGGACCCAGTACTTC.

The chain recombines TRBV29-1 with TRBJ2-1; D might be TRBD2 (5 bases). The CDR3 runs 14 residues. Trimming took 4 bases from V and 5 from J, leaving 15 bases between them. The germline gives CDR1 SQVTM, CDR2 ANQGSEA. In nucleotides, the CDR3 is TGCAGCGTTGGAGTCACGGGGTTCGACAATGAGCAGTTCTTC. This translates into CSVGVTGFDNEQFF.

The chain has TRBV7-8 and TRBJ2-4, with D unclear. The CDR3 totals 12 residues. V shed 0 bases and J shed 13 bases, with 10 bases lying between them. The V gene's germline CDR1 is SGHVS and CDR2 FQNEAQ. This CDR3 reads CASSLAAGPQYF. CDR3 DNA: TGTGCCAGCAGCTTAGCGGCAGGTCCACAGTACTTC.

Many counts were recorded for this clonotype. This chain uses TRBV7-2 with TRBJ2-1; 8 positions agree with TRBD2. V shed 7 bases, J shed 8 bases, and the junction held 4 bases outside the gene matches. Germline V gene data show CDR1 as SGHTA and CDR2 as FQGNSA. CDR3 size: 12 residues. For the CDR3, the DNA is TGTGCCAGCACCCGGGGGGGGGATGAGCAGTTCTTC. As protein: CASTRGGDEQFF.

Ten or more counts support this clonotype. The V gene is TRBV7-2, the J gene TRBJ2-7; 12 bases fit TRBD2. Trimming took 2 bases from V and 7 from J; bases not matched to a gene: 9. The CDR3 extends over 16 amino acids. CDR1 and CDR2 (germline): SGHTA, FQGNSA. The CDR3 region is CASSLRRTSGATEQYF. Here the CDR3 DNA reads TGTGCCAGCAGCTTAAGACGGACTAGCGGGGCTACAGAGCAGTACTTC.

This chain joins TRBV12-3 or TRBV12-4 and TRBJ2-3; D is possibly TRBD1 or TRBD2 (5 bases each). The CDR3 contains 12 residues. The V end lost 3 bases, the J end lost 10 bases, and 11 bases lay between the germline ends. The CDR3 spells CASSLGTSAQYF. CDR3 sequence (DNA): TGTGCCAGCAGTTTGGGGACCAGCGCGCAGTATTTT.

This clonotype was recorded only once. The V call is TRBV20-1, the J call TRBJ2-1, with a possible D match to TRBD1 (7 bases). This CDR3 comprises 15 residues. With 3 bases removed from V and 6 bases from J, the gap between germline ends came to 18 bases. The germline V gene has CDR1 DFQATT and CDR2 SNEGSKA (reference sequence). CDR3 residues: CSASEQGRFCNEQFF. The CDR3 DNA reads TGCAGTGCTAGTGAACAGGGGAGGTTTTGCAATGAGCAGTTCTTC.

The chain has TRBV28 and TRBJ1-5; a possible D gene is TRBD1 (5 bases). The V and J ends lost 8 bases and 5 bases respectively, with 13 bases between them. The germline gives CDR1 MDHEN, CDR2 SYDVKM. The CDR3 is 13 residues long. DNA of the CDR3: TGTGCCAGCGCGAGGGGAGGGGATCAGCCCCAGCATTTT. It yields the protein CASARGGDQPQHF.

This clonotype was detected ten times or more. This may be a read error: a much more frequent sequence differs by one nucleotide. The rearrangement uses TRBV6-6 and TRBJ2-6, with D perhaps TRBD2 (6 bases). Germline V lookup: CDR1 MNHNY, CDR2 SVGAGI (reference sequence). This CDR3 has 15 residues. The CDR3 here is CASRPGGSGANVRTF. CDR3 nucleotides: TGTGCCAGCAGACCTGGGGGGTCTGGGGCCAACGTCCGGACTTTC.

This clonotype came up many times. The chain carries TRBV20-1 and TRBJ2-3, with D tentatively TRBD1 or TRBD2 (5 bases each). V gave up 6 bases and J gave up 3 bases, with 25 bases separating them. The CDR3 is 17 residues long. Germline assignment: CDR1 DFQATT and CDR2 SNEGSKA (reference sequence). CDR3 DNA sequence: TGCAGTGCCCGCCAGTTACCGGGACCCCAAATTACAGATACGCAGTATTTT. It yields the protein CSARQLPGPQITDTQYF.

This clonotype was counted ten times or more. The rearrangement uses TRBV4-3 and TRBJ1-2, with a possible D match to TRBD1 (5 bases). The germline V gene has CDR1 LGHNA and CDR2 YSLEER. V dropped 1 base and J dropped 4 bases, with 13 bases sitting between them. The CDR3 length is 15 residues. The chain's CDR3 is CASSQGPGTGYGYTF. CDR3 nucleotides: TGCGCCAGCAGCCAAGGACCCGGGACTGGCTATGGCTACACCTTC.

This clonotype has a single count. The junction does not match germline at one end; this may be a read error. V and J are TRBV7-2 and TRBJ2-7; 9 nucleotides match TRBD1. CDR1 is SGHTA, CDR2 FQGNSA, per germline. The CDR3 covers 15 residues. Here the CDR3 reads CAGSLWTGATYEQYF. CDR3 DNA sequence: TGTGCCGGCAGTCTCTGGACAGGGGCTACCTACGAGCAGTACTTT.

This clonotype occurred a few times. This chain uses TRBV12-3 or TRBV12-4 with TRBJ2-2, with a weak D call TRBD1 (5 bases). CDR3 size: 15 residues. The V and J ends lost 5 bases and 4 bases respectively, with 14 bases between them. The DNA for the CDR3 is TGTGCCAGCAGTGGACGCGTGGGGCGCACCGGGGAGCTGTTTTTT. Amino acids: CASSGRVGRTGELFF.

This clonotype has at least ten counts. The rearrangement uses TRBV14 and TRBJ2-5, with D possibly being TRBD2 (7 bases). The DNA matches TRBJ2-7 better at its end, which makes the J call doubtful. The CDR3 loop spans 14 amino acids. Germline CDR1 and CDR2: SGHDN and FVKESK. CDR3 nucleotides: TGTGCCAGCAGCCGAGTTGGGGGGGGCAACGAGCAGTACTTC. Its translation is CASSRVGGGNEQYF.

In this sample, this clonotype turned up many times. The V and J genes are TRBV28 and TRBJ1-2; 8 bases fit TRBD1. CDR3 length: 13 residues. The J segment lost 2 bases and the V segment lost 8 bases, leaving 4 bases of the junction unmatched. Germline loops: CDR1 MDHEN, CDR2 SYDVKM. The DNA for the CDR3 is TGTGCCAGCCGCAGGGGGCCCAACTATGGCTACACCTTC. As protein: CASRRGPNYGYTF.

The rearrangement links TRBV6-2 or TRBV6-3 to TRBJ1-2; no clear D gene. Per germline, CDR1 MNHEY and CDR2 SVGEGT. V was clipped by 6 bases and J by 6 bases, with 11 bases between them. CDR3 length equals 12 residues. CDR3 amino acids: CASRREGHGYTF. The DNA of the CDR3 is TGTGCCAGCAGGAGGGAGGGCCATGGCTACACCTTC.